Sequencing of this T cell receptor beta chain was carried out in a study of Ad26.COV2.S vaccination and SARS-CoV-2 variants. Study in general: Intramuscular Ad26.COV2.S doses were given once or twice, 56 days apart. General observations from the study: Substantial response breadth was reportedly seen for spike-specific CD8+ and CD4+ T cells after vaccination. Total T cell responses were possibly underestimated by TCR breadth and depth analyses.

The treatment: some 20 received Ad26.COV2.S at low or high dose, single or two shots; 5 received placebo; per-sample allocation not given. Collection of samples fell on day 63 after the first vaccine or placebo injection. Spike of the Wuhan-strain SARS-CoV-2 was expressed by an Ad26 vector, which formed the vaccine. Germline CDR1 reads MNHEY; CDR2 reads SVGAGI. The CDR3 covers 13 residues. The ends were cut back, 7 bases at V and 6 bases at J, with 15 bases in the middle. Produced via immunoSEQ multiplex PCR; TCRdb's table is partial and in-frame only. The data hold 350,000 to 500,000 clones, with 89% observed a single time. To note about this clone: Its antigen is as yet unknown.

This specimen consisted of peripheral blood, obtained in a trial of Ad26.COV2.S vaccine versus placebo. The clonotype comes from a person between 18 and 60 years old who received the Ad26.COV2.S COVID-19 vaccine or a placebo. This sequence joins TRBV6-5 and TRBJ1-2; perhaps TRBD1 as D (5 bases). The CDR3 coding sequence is TGTGCCAGCACCCAAACGGGGCTTGATGGCTACACCTTC. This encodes CASTQTGLDGYTF.